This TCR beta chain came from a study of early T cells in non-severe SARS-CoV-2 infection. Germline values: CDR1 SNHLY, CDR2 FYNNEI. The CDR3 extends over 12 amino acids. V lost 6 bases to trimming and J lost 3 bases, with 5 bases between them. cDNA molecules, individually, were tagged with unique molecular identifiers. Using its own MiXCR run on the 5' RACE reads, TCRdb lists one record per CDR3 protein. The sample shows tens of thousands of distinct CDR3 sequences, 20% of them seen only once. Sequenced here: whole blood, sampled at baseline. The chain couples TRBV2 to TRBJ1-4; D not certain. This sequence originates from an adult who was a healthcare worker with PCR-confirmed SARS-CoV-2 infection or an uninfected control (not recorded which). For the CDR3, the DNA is TGTGCCAGCAGAGCTGCTAATGAAAAACTGTTTTTT. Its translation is CASRAANEKLFF.